A few counts support the clone carrying this T cell receptor beta chain. Germline loops: CDR1 SGHVS, CDR2 FQNEAQ. With 0 bases clipped from V and 7 bases from J, the junction kept 7 bases outside the gene matches. The CDR3 is made up of 15 amino acids. This entry belongs to a study of blood T cells in healthy people across ages. The authors ran a second PCR of 7 to 11 cycles using a sample-barcoded 5' primer and a J-beta primer mix. TCRdb used MiXCR to reprocess the 5' RACE reads, holding one entry per CDR3 protein. The repertoire holds fewer than 1,000,000 distinct CDR3 sequences, roughly 46% seen once, with roughly 18% in the top ten.

The TCR was taken from a man older than 75 in good health. Sample: blood. V usage is TRBV7-8 and J usage is TRBJ2-7, with TRBD2 identical over 9 bases. This CDR3 reads CASSLASGRNNEQYF. The CDR3 bases are TGTGCCAGCAGCTTAGCTAGCGGGAGAAACAATGAGCAGTACTTC.